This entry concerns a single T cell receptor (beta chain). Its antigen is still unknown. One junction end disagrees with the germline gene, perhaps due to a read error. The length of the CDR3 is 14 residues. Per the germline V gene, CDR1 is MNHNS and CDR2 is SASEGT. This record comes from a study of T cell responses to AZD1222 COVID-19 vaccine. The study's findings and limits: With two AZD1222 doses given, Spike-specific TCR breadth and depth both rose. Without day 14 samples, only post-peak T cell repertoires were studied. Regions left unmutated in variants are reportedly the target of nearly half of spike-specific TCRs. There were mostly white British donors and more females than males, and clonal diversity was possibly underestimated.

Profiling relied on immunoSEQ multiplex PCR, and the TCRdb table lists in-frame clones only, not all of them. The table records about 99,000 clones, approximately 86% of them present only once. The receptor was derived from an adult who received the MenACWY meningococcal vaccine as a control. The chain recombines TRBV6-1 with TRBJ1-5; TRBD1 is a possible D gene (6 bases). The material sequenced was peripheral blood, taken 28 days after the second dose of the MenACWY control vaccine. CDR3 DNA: TGTGCCAGCAGCGAAGACAGGAGTAATCAGCCCCAGCATTTT. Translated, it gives CASSEDRSNQPQHF.